Below, one T cell receptor (beta chain) is given with its context. As yet, its antigen is unknown. This specimen comes from a study of T cell repertoires in cytomegalovirus infection. TCRdb reanalysed the reads using MiXCR and keeps one entry per CDR3 protein. The sample gives 650,000 to 850,000 distinct CDR3 sequences, 29% of which show up once; about an eighth is in the top ten. The CDR3 covers 11 residues. V dropped 3 bases and J dropped 10 bases, with 9 bases sitting between them. Germline assignment: CDR1 SGHAT and CDR2 FQNNGV. Study results and caveats: HLA-C-restricted CMV clonotypes gave the most frequent clonotype in two of eight donors.

Source: cultured CD8+ T cells from PBMCs, taken from culture after CMV antigen stimulation. The V gene is TRBV11-2, the J gene TRBJ1-1, with a tentative D call TRBD1 (5 bases). This clonotype originated in a human donor in good health (CMV status not recorded). Some clones in this sample may be carry-over from other donors' samples. Here the CDR3 DNA reads TGTGCCAGCAGCTTCAGGGATTTAGCTTTCTTT. Translating it yields CASSFRDLAFF.